The 23 T cell receptor beta chains listed next were all sequenced from one sample in a study of blood T cell repertoires in COVID-19. The repertoire was sequenced with immunoSEQ multiplex PCR; TCRdb's copy has only in-frame clones and lacks some. The table records about 360,000 clones, more than 75% of them present only once. What was sequenced was PBMCs or T cells enriched from blood (not recorded which). These receptors were obtained from a man aged 30 to 39 who had recovered from COVID-19.

The V and J genes are TRBV9 and TRBJ1-5; weak D call: TRBD1 (5 bases). Germline CDR1 is SGDLS and CDR2 is YYNGEE. The CDR3 is 16 amino acids. Trimming removed 0 bases at V and 3 bases at J, with 13 bases between. The CDR3 sequence is CASSVGVQEYNQPQHF. The CDR3 bases are TGTGCCAGCAGCGTAGGGGTACAGGAGTACAATCAGCCCCAGCATTTT.

The V gene is TRBV14, the J gene TRBJ1-1; a weak D match, TRBD1 (5 bases). The V gene lost 0 bases and the J gene lost 10 bases, with 12 bases spanning the gap. There are 13 residues in the CDR3. The germline V gene has CDR1 SGHDN and CDR2 FVKESK. The CDR3 loop reads CASSQDVGPRAFF. The DNA of the CDR3 is TGTGCCAGCAGCCAAGACGTGGGGCCTCGAGCTTTCTTT.

V usage is TRBV25-1 and J usage is TRBJ2-3, with 9 bases fitting TRBD2. Germline loops: CDR1 MGHDK, CDR2 SYGVNS. This CDR3 has 16 amino acids. J gave up 1 base and V 4 bases, and 6 bases lay outside the gene matches. The CDR3: CASSASERGGTDTQYF. CDR3 coding DNA: TGTGCCAGCAGTGCTAGCGAGCGGGGGGGCACAGATACGCAGTATTTT.

V gene TRBV6-1 combines with J gene TRBJ1-1; TRBD1 matches 10 bases. Trimming took 3 bases from V and 4 from J; bases not matched to a gene: 2. Germline CDR1 MNHNS, CDR2 SASEGT. This CDR3 has 14 residues. Here the CDR3 reads CASSEGQGSTEAFF. CDR3 sequence (DNA): TGTGCCAGCAGTGAGGGACAGGGGAGCACTGAAGCTTTCTTT.

The chain recombines TRBV6-1 with TRBJ2-7; TRBD1 agrees at 7 bases. Germline V gives CDR1 MNHNS, CDR2 SASEGT. This CDR3 comprises 14 residues. Trimming took 2 bases from V and 5 from J; bases not matched to a gene: 6. The CDR3 bases are TGTGCCAGCAGTGAAACGACAGGGATCCACGAGCAGTACTTC. Protein: CASSETTGIHEQYF.

This rearrangement joins TRBV18 to TRBJ1-4; perhaps TRBD1 as D (5 bases). V was trimmed by 5 bases and J by 5 bases, leaving 12 bases between them. The CDR3 length is 14 residues. Germline V gene sequence: CDR1 KGHSH, CDR2 LQKENI. The CDR3 reads CASSWAGRNEKLFF. For the CDR3, the DNA is TGTGCCAGCTCATGGGCAGGGCGAAATGAAAAACTGTTTTTT.

The rearrangement joins TRBV24-1 to TRBJ2-2; 8 positions agree with TRBD1. The V and J ends lost 5 bases and 3 bases, in that order; junction bases with no gene match: 1. The CDR3 totals 14 residues. The V gene's germline CDR1 is KGHDR and CDR2 SFDVKD. Here the CDR3 reads CATSGQGHTGELFF. CDR3 sequence (DNA): TGTGCCACCAGTGGACAGGGGCACACCGGGGAGCTGTTTTTT.

The CDR3 spells CASSLGDSYNEQFF. The CDR3 bases are TGTGCCAGCAGCTTGGGTGACTCGTACAATGAGCAGTTCTTC. The genes are TRBV5-4 and TRBJ2-1; no definite D call. CDR3 size: 14 residues. The germline gives CDR1 SGHNT, CDR2 YYREEE (reference sequence). The V gene lost 0 bases and the J gene lost 4 bases, with 8 bases spanning the gap.

V usage is TRBV10-3 and J usage is TRBJ2-7; 8 nucleotides line up with TRBD1. Germline trimming cut 8 bases from V and 6 bases from J; bases unmatched to any gene: 3. Looked up from germline, CDR1 is ENHRY and CDR2 is SYGVKD. This CDR3 has 11 amino acids. CDR3 sequence: CAIGQGVEQYF. For the CDR3, the DNA is TGTGCCATCGGACAGGGAGTCGAGCAGTACTTC.

The chain combines TRBV18 with TRBJ1-3; TRBD1 might be the D (5 bases). The germline gives CDR1 KGHSH, CDR2 LQKENI. Trimming took 0 bases from V and 1 from J, leaving 10 bases between them. This CDR3 is built from 16 residues. CDR3 sequence (DNA): TGTGCCAGCTCACCACCGGCAGGGATTTCTGGAAACACCATATATTTT. Residues: CASSPPAGISGNTIYF.

This chain joins TRBV14 and TRBJ2-5; 7 bases map to TRBD1. The CDR3 extends over 14 amino acids. The germline V gene encodes CDR1 SGHDN and CDR2 FVKESK. Trimming removed 4 bases from V and 3 bases from J; junction bases left unmatched: 5. The CDR3 protein is CASSPGQLEETQYF. For the CDR3, the DNA is TGTGCCAGCAGCCCGGGACAGCTAGAAGAGACCCAGTACTTC.

The genes are TRBV19 and TRBJ1-2, with TRBD1 matching 7 bases. Germline V gene sequence: CDR1 LNHDA, CDR2 SQIVND (reference sequence). V lost 5 bases to trimming and J lost 8 bases; unmatched junction nucleotides: 11. The CDR3 sequence is 14 residues long. CDR3 residues: CASSSTTGAGGYTF. The CDR3 DNA reads as TGTGCCAGTAGTTCAACCACAGGGGCGGGAGGCTACACCTTC.

The table lists this clone with a few counts. The chain has TRBV20-1 and TRBJ2-5; the D gene is possibly TRBD2 (6 bases). The CDR3 length is 11 residues. The germline gives CDR1 DFQATT, CDR2 SNEGSKA (reference sequence). V lost 7 bases to trimming and J lost 4 bases, with 10 bases between them. The CDR3: CSGWRGETQYF. In nucleotides, the CDR3 is TGCAGTGGTTGGCGGGGAGAGACCCAGTACTTC.

The rearrangement links TRBV7-9 to TRBJ2-1; possible D gene TRBD1, 6 bases. The CDR3 runs 16 residues. In germline, CDR1 is SEHNR, CDR2 FQNEAQ (reference sequence). V dropped 5 bases and J dropped 2 bases, with 16 bases sitting between them. DNA for the CDR3: TGTGCCAGCAGCCCCGGGACACGGTGGGCCTACAATGAGCAGTTCTTC. Translation gives CASSPGTRWAYNEQFF.

Here the CDR3 DNA reads TGTGCCAGCAGTGCCTGGACAGGGAACATTCAGCCCCAGCATTTT. Amino acid sequence: CASSAWTGNIQPQHF. The rearrangement joins TRBV6-2 or TRBV6-3 to TRBJ1-5; 8 nucleotides line up with TRBD1. Germline CDR1 and CDR2: MNHEY and SVGEGT. The CDR3 covers 15 residues. The ends lost 5 bases at V and 6 bases at J; junction bases unmatched: 9.

This chain links TRBV29-1 with TRBJ1-1; 8 bases map to TRBD1. Germline V gene data show CDR1 as SQVTM and CDR2 as ANQGSEA. This CDR3 is 16 amino acids long. J gave up 6 bases and V 4 bases, and 16 bases lay outside the gene matches. CDR3 region: CSVARGATGAQAEAFF. The CDR3 DNA reads as TGCAGCGTTGCCCGGGGGGCGACAGGGGCCCAGGCTGAAGCTTTCTTT.

The gene calls are TRBV19 and TRBJ1-2; 7 nucleotides align to TRBD1. Germline V gene sequence: CDR1 LNHDA, CDR2 SQIVND (reference sequence). The CDR3 contains 17 residues. The V gene end was trimmed by 3 bases and the J gene end by 4 bases; junction bases not matched to a gene: 14. CDR3 in amino acids: CASSIGPGQTLPYGYTF. CDR3 DNA sequence: TGTGCCAGTAGTATCGGGCCGGGACAGACCCTTCCCTATGGCTACACCTTC.

This sequence joins TRBV2 and TRBJ2-7, with 8 positions matching TRBD1. The CDR3 spans 13 residues. Germline lookup yields CDR1 SNHLY and CDR2 FYNNEI. The ends lost 6 bases at V and 3 bases at J; junction bases unmatched: 4. The CDR3 reads CASRPGTGYEQYF. For the CDR3, the DNA is TGTGCCAGCAGGCCGGGGACAGGCTACGAGCAGTACTTC.

This sequence joins TRBV19 and TRBJ2-1; 9 bases align to TRBD2. CDR1 and CDR2 from the germline V gene are LNHDA and SQIVND (reference sequence). There are 17 residues in the CDR3. The V segment lost 0 bases and the J segment 6 bases; nucleotides outside the gene matches: 9. CDR3 sequence: CASSIDPGTAGGNEQFF. In DNA form, the CDR3 reads TGTGCCAGTAGTATAGATCCGGGAACAGCGGGGGGCAATGAGCAGTTCTTC. Supplemented by reference TRBV19 and TRBJ2-1, the full variable domain reads DGGITQSPKYLFRKEGQNVTLSCEQNLNHDAMYWYRQDPGQGLRLIYYSQIVNDFQKGDIAEGYSVSREKKESFPLTVTSAQKNPTAFYLCASSIDPGTAGGNEQFFGPGTRLTVL.

The chain carries TRBV3-1 (or the pseudogene TRBV3-2) and TRBJ1-3; no firm D call. Germline V lookup: CDR1 LGHDT, CDR2 YNNKEL (reference sequence). CDR3 length: 14 residues. Trimming stripped 4 bases from V and 0 bases from J, with 7 bases between. CDR3: CASSPPLSGNTIYF. DNA for the CDR3: TGTGCCAGCAGCCCCCCCCTCTCTGGAAACACCATATATTTT.

The chain employs TRBV12-3 or TRBV12-4 and TRBJ1-2; 7 bases agree with TRBD1. Losses at the gene ends were 3 bases for V and 6 bases for J; bases not matched to a gene: 4. There are 13 residues in the CDR3. This CDR3 reads CASSFRRGNGYTF. DNA of the CDR3: TGTGCCAGCAGTTTTCGCAGGGGGAATGGCTACACCTTC.

The chain recombines TRBV19 with TRBJ1-4; no clear D gene. With 5 bases removed from V and 0 bases from J, the gap between germline ends came to 10 bases. CDR1 is LNHDA, CDR2 SQIVND, per germline (reference sequence). The CDR3 runs 15 residues. The CDR3 DNA follows: TGTGCCAGTAGTGCAGACAAATCAACTAATGAAAAACTGTTTTTT. This gives the protein CASSADKSTNEKLFF.

This chain connects TRBV10-3 to TRBJ1-2; D is possibly TRBD1 (5 bases). The CDR3 sequence is 15 residues long. Germline V gene data show CDR1 as ENHRY and CDR2 as SYGVKD. V was trimmed by 6 bases and J by 0 bases, leaving 14 bases between them. The CDR3 coding sequence is TGTGCCATCAGGACAGCCGAGTTAGCTAACTATGGCTACACCTTC. This encodes CAIRTAELANYGYTF.